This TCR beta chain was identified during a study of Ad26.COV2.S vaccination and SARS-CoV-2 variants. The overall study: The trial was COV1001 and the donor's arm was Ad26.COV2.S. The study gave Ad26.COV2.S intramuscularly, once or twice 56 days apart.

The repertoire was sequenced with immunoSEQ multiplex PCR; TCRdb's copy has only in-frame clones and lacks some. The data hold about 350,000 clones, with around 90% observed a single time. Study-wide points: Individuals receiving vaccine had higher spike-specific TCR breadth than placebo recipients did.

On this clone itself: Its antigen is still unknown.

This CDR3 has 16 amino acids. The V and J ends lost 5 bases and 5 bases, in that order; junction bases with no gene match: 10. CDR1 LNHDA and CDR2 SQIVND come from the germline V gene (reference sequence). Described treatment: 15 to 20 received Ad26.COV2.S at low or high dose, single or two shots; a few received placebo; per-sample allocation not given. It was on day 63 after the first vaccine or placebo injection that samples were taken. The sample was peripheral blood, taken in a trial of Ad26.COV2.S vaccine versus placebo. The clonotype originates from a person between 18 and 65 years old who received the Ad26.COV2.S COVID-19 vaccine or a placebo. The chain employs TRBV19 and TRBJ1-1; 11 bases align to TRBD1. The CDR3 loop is CASSPPGTGGRTEAFF. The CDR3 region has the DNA TGTGCCAGTAGTCCTCCCGGGACAGGGGGTCGTACTGAAGCTTTCTTT. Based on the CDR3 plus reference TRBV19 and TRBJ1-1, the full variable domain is DGGITQSPKYLFRKEGQNVTLSCEQNLNHDAMYWYRQDPGQGLRLIYYSQIVNDFQKGDIAEGYSVSREKKESFPLTVTSAQKNPTAFYLCASSPPGTGGRTEAFFGQGTRLTVV.